This T cell receptor beta chain was sequenced for a study of T-cell reconstitution after alpha-beta-depleted transplantation in children. Regarding the study as a whole: T-cell counts and diversity at one year following transplant were attributed mainly to newly produced T cells. Some patients' high day-60 TCRbeta diversity was attributed to recipient cells surviving conditioning. Reports say that about two months after transplant, the alpha-beta T cells came out of several hundred graft clones that had expanded.

As regards this clonotype: Its specificity is unknown. This is likely a read error, given that the CDR3 carries no conserved phenylalanine or tryptophan at its end. The DNA is omitted, as the CDR3 cannot be located on it reliably, and the CDR3 follows TCRdb's listing.

Researchers prepared the TCRbeta library using unique molecular identifiers, the study reports. Each CDR3 protein gets one entry after TCRdb re-called the PCR reads with MiXCR. This table holds 500,000 to 650,000 distinct CDR3 sequences, around 10% found once. The CDR3 has 10 residues if both end residues are counted. Germline CDR1 and CDR2: DFQATT and SNEGSKA (reference sequence). Sample: PBMCs, mostly from graft donor cells, taken 180 days after TCRalphabeta/CD19-depleted stem cell transplant. The source of this sequence is a female patient aged 2-10 years who had a stem cell transplant for aplastic anemia, so the T cells may come from the graft donor. This chain joins TRBV20-1 and TRBJ2-1; TRBD1 reflects the table's D call only, with no check against the DNA. CDR3 sequence reads: CSAKPGQSLL.